This T cell receptor beta chain was captured by sequencing in a study of T cell responses to AZD1222 COVID-19 vaccine. Whole-study findings and limits: Breadth and depth of Spike-specific TCRs rose after two AZD1222 doses.

The length of the CDR3 is 14 residues. V was shortened by 0 bases and J by 5 bases, with 10 bases between the two germline ends. The V gene's germline CDR1 is MNHEY and CDR2 SVGEGT. Assay used: immunoSEQ multiplex PCR; TCRdb lists only in-frame clones, some missing. This sample has 150,000 or so clones, with 93% found just once. As regards this clone: Its matching antigen is unknown.

Sequencing used peripheral blood, obtained on day 0 of AZD1222 vaccination. This receptor was obtained from an adult in good health. The rearrangement joins TRBV6-2 or TRBV6-3 to TRBJ1-2, with D uncertain. CDR3 nucleotides: TGTGCCAGCAGTTACTCGACCAACCAGTATGGCTACACCTTC. It yields the protein CASSYSTNQYGYTF.